This is a list of T cell receptor beta chains from one sample in a study of blood T cell repertoires in COVID-19. Only in-frame clones appear in the TCRdb table, and some are missing; sequencing was by immunoSEQ multiplex PCR. This table holds some 150,000 clones, more than 70% found once. What was sequenced was peripheral blood. These receptor sequences come from a woman between 45 and 65 years old with acute or convalescent COVID-19. CDR3s include the opening cysteine and the closing phenylalanine or tryptophan. A D gene is named only where the DNA matches it firmly. Only some rows state a clone size, as once, few, many or a class for expanded clones.

V,D,J,size,CDR3,DNA
TRBV19,-,TRBJ1-3,-,CASTSGRVIGNTIYF,TGTGCCAGTACCTCGGGCAGGGTGATTGGAAACACCATATATTTT
TRBV28,TRBD2,TRBJ2-1,-,CASSLSEGTSIYNEQFF,TGTGCCAGCAGTTTAAGTGAAGGGACTAGCATATACAATGAGCAGTTCTTC
TRBV9,-,TRBJ1-3,-,CASSVDTVSGNTIYF,TGTGCCAGCAGCGTGGATACAGTCTCTGGAAACACCATATATTTT
TRBV15,-,TRBJ2-7,once,CATSRDRTDYEQYF,TGTGCCACCAGCAGAGATAGGACAGATTACGAGCAGTACTTC
TRBV5-1,TRBD2,TRBJ2-2,-,CASSVGTGGGAGELFF,TGCGCCAGCAGCGTCGGGACTGGCGGGGGGGCCGGGGAGCTGTTTTTT
TRBV19,-,TRBJ1-3,-,CASSSSSGNTIYF,TGTGCCAGTAGTAGCTCGAGTGGAAACACCATATATTTT
TRBV19,-,TRBJ1-5,many,CASSMAGESPQHF,TGTGCCAGTAGTATGGCGGGGGAGTCGCCCCAGCATTTT
TRBV5-4,-,TRBJ1-6,-,CASSLESSYNSPLHF,TGTGCCAGCAGCTTAGAGAGCTCCTATAATTCACCCCTCCACTTT
TRBV9,-,TRBJ2-3,-,CASSENRDSFFTDTQYF,TGTGCCAGCAGCGAAAACAGGGATTCATTCTTCACAGATACGCAGTATTTT
TRBV2,-,TRBJ1-2,-,CASSEERHPRYGYTF,TGTGCCAGCAGTGAAGAGAGGCACCCTAGATATGGCTACACCTTC
TRBV3-1/TRBV3-2,TRBD1,TRBJ2-2,-,CASSQGQGADTGELFF,TGTGCCAGCAGCCAGGGACAGGGGGCCGACACCGGGGAGCTGTTTTTT
TRBV6-5,TRBD1,TRBJ1-4,-,CASSQRQGGEKLFF,TGTGCCAGCAGTCAAAGACAGGGGGGCGAAAAACTGTTTTTT
TRBV5-6,-,TRBJ2-7,-,CASSTMGALSYEQYF,TGTGCCAGCAGCACCATGGGGGCACTTTCCTACGAGCAGTACTTC
TRBV7-9,-,TRBJ1-5,-,CASSLDPGFGGPAQHF,TGTGCCAGCAGCTTAGATCCAGGGTTTGGGGGCCCTGCCCAGCATTTT
TRBV5-1,TRBD2,TRBJ2-2,-,CASSPGTSANTGELFF,TGCGCCAGCAGCCCCGGGACTAGCGCGAACACCGGGGAGCTGTTTTTT
TRBV5-6,TRBD1,TRBJ1-4,-,CASSWTGGDEKLFF,TGTGCCAGCAGCTGGACAGGGGGGGATGAAAAACTGTTTTTT
TRBV19,TRBD1,TRBJ1-1,few,CASSVTGLATEAFF,TGTGCCAGTAGTGTGACAGGGTTGGCCACTGAAGCTTTCTTT
TRBV19,-,TRBJ2-5,-,CASSPQGTKETQYF,TGTGCCAGTAGTCCCCAGGGGACTAAAGAGACCCAGTACTTC
TRBV2,-,TRBJ1-1,-,CASSVGDGQAFF,TGTGCCAGCAGTGTTGGAGACGGCCAAGCTTTCTTT
TRBV12-3/TRBV12-4,-,TRBJ2-5,-,CASRTQGKETQYF,TGTGCCAGCAGGACCCAGGGGAAAGAGACCCAGTACTTC
TRBV7-8,TRBD1,TRBJ1-2,-,CASSLADGTGYGYTF,TGTGCCAGCAGCTTAGCCGATGGGACAGGCTATGGCTACACCTTC
TRBV5-1,TRBD1,TRBJ1-4,-,CASSLEGTGIEKLFF,TGCGCCAGCAGCTTGGAGGGGACAGGGATTGAAAAACTGTTTTTT
TRBV29-1,-,TRBJ2-5,-,CSVTTGTQETQYF,TGCAGCGTTACTACAGGAACACAAGAGACCCAGTACTTC
TRBV3-1/TRBV3-2,-,TRBJ2-3,-,CASSQDEVADTQYF,TGTGCCAGCAGCCAAGATGAGGTTGCAGATACGCAGTATTTT
TRBV4-1,-,TRBJ2-2,few,CASSHREGTGELFF,TGCGCCAGCAGCCATAGAGAGGGCACCGGGGAGCTGTTTTTT
TRBV20-1,TRBD2,TRBJ2-1,-,CSATTGGEQFF,TGCAGTGCCACTACGGGGGGTGAGCAGTTCTTC
TRBV12-3/TRBV12-4,-,TRBJ2-1,-,CASSWRGYNEQFF,TGTGCCAGCAGTTGGCGCGGCTACAATGAGCAGTTCTTC
TRBV2,TRBD2,TRBJ2-5,-,CASNFGLAGGLRETQYF,TGTGCCAGCAACTTCGGACTAGCGGGGGGGCTAAGAGAGACCCAGTACTTC
TRBV5-6,TRBD1,TRBJ1-2,-,CASSIGQGGSGYTF,TGTGCCAGCAGCATAGGACAGGGTGGAAGTGGCTACACCTTC
TRBV10-1,TRBD1,TRBJ2-2,-,CARHRDRGRLAHRGAVF,TGCGCCAGACACCGGGACAGGGGGCGGTTGGCACACCGGGGAGCTGTTTTT
TRBV6-5,TRBD1,TRBJ1-2,-,CASSPGTGIRNGYTF,TGTGCCAGCAGTCCCGGGACAGGGATTCGCAATGGCTACACCTTC
TRBV18,-,TRBJ2-7,-,CASSPGEALSYEQYF,TGTGCCAGCTCACCAGGTGAGGCTCTCTCCTACGAGCAGTACTTC
TRBV5-5,-,TRBJ2-1,-,CASSLKGESYNEQFF,TGTGCCAGCAGCTTGAAAGGGGAATCCTACAATGAGCAGTTCTTC
TRBV4-2,-,TRBJ1-3,-,CASSQGWTLSSGNTIYF,TGTGCCAGCAGCCAAGGTTGGACATTGAGCTCTGGAAACACCATATATTTT
TRBV6-6,-,TRBJ1-1,-,CASSYPRGPEAFF,TGTGCCAGCAGTTATCCCAGGGGCCCTGAAGCTTTCTTT
TRBV18,TRBD2,TRBJ2-1,-,CASSPPSGGASNEQFF,TGTGCCAGCTCACCACCGAGCGGGGGGGCCTCAAATGAGCAGTTCTTC
TRBV28,-,TRBJ2-3,-,CASSPPDSPDTQYF,TGTGCCAGCAGTCCCCCTGACTCTCCAGATACGCAGTATTTT
TRBV11-2,-,TRBJ1-1,-,CASSSTGLNTEAFF,TGTGCCAGCAGCTCCACAGGGTTGAACACTGAAGCTTTCTTT
TRBV7-9,-,TRBJ1-5,-,CASSRGNQPQHF,TGTGCCAGCAGCCGAGGGAATCAGCCCCAGCATTTT
TRBV5-1,TRBD1,TRBJ2-7,-,CASSQGTGGDEQYF,TGCGCCAGCAGCCAAGGGACAGGGGGAGACGAGCAGTACTTC
TRBV5-6,-,TRBJ1-1,-,CASSSSTQEAFF,TGTGCCAGCAGCTCGAGCACCCAAGAAGCTTTCTTT
TRBV7-2,-,TRBJ1-2,-,CASSLFPVNYGYTF,TGTGCCAGCAGCTTGTTTCCCGTGAACTATGGCTACACCTTC
TRBV10-3,TRBD1,TRBJ1-4,once,CAISESGGQSNEKLFF,TGTGCCATCAGTGAGTCGGGGGGACAGAGTAATGAAAAACTGTTTTTT
TRBV28,-,TRBJ2-6,-,CASSFLSGANVLTF,TGTGCCAGCAGTTTCCTCTCTGGGGCCAACGTCCTGACTTTC
TRBV7-2,-,TRBJ2-3,-,CASSSRSSTDTQYF,TGTGCCAGCAGCTCTAGATCTAGCACAGATACGCAGTATTTT